The 29 T cell receptor beta chains in this list originate from one sample, sequenced in a study of technical replicates of blood from a few donors. Generated by immunoSEQ multiplex PCR, the TCRdb table keeps only in-frame clones and is missing some. The data contain about 98,000 clones, approximately 96% of them singletons. Material: T cells isolated from PBMCs. These receptors came from a human donor in good health.

The J gene is TRBJ2-7, the V gene TRBV13; maybe TRBD2 (5 bases). Trimming removed 1 base at V and 1 base at J, with 8 bases between. From germline, CDR1 is PRHDT and CDR2 FYEKMQ (reference sequence). This CDR3 region has 14 residues. CDR3 sequence: CASSLVGRSYEQYF. The CDR3 DNA reads as TGTGCCAGCAGCTTAGTAGGGAGATCCTACGAGCAGTACTTC.

The chain links TRBV5-6 to TRBJ1-3; 7 bases map to TRBD1. The germline CDR1 and CDR2 sequences are SGHDT and YYEEEE. Unmatched junction bases numbered 2, after V lost 2 bases and J lost 0 bases. The CDR3 consists of 15 residues. CDR3 in amino acids: CASSFYRGSGNTIYF. The CDR3 bases are TGTGCCAGCAGCTTTTACAGGGGCTCTGGAAACACCATATATTTT. The full variable domain, with the rest looked up from reference TRBV5-6 and TRBJ1-3, is DAGVTQSPTHLIKTRGQQVTLRCSPKSGHDTVSWYQQALGQGPQFIFQYYEEEERQRGNFPDRFSGHQFPNYSSELNVNALLLGDSALYLCASSFYRGSGNTIYFGEGSWLTVV.

This rearrangement joins TRBV28 to TRBJ1-2; 9 positions match TRBD1. Germline-derived CDR1 and CDR2 are MDHEN and SYDVKM. V was clipped by 3 bases and J by 4 bases; unmatched bases: 3. This CDR3 is 14 amino acids long. CDR3 nucleotides: TGTGCCAGCAGTTTGCCGGGACAGGGCTATGGCTACACCTTC. Its translation is CASSLPGQGYGYTF.

V gene TRBV27 combines with J gene TRBJ2-5, with a weak D call TRBD2 (6 bases). Looked up from germline, CDR1 is MNHEY and CDR2 is SMNVEV (reference sequence). With 6 bases removed from V and 2 bases from J, the gap between germline ends came to 16 bases. CDR3 size: 15 residues. The CDR3 is CASSGLLAHQETQYF. Written as DNA, the CDR3 is TGTGCCAGCAGCGGTCTCCTAGCGCATCAAGAGACCCAGTACTTC.

This chain uses TRBV30 with TRBJ1-6; 9 bases fit TRBD1. The V and J ends lost 6 bases and 8 bases, in that order; junction bases with no gene match: 8. This CDR3 is built from 14 residues. From germline, CDR1 is GTSNPN and CDR2 SVGIG (reference sequence). The CDR3 sequence: CACPQGAVDSPLHF. CDR3 DNA sequence: TGTGCCTGCCCACAGGGGGCTGTAGATTCACCCCTCCACTTT.

The rearrangement joins TRBV4-1 to TRBJ2-5, with 10 bases that match TRBD2. With V trimmed by 1 base and J by 2 bases, 7 bases remained unmatched. CDR1 MGHRA and CDR2 YSYEKL come from the germline V gene. The CDR3 runs to 17 residues. The CDR3 protein is CASSQGSTSGAQETQYF. CDR3 nucleotide sequence: TGCGCCAGCAGCCAAGGCTCAACTAGCGGGGCACAAGAGACCCAGTACTTC.

The chain links TRBV2 to TRBJ1-5; a possible D gene is TRBD1 (5 bases). Trimming cost V 6 bases and J 6 bases, with 18 bases left between them. This CDR3 is built from 15 residues. Looked up from germline, CDR1 is SNHLY and CDR2 is FYNNEI. The CDR3 nucleotides read TGTGCCAGCAGGGTACGGGGGGGGGAGGCTCAGCCCCAGCATTTT. Its protein is CASRVRGGEAQPQHF.

The J gene is TRBJ2-3, the V gene TRBV11-2, with D perhaps matching TRBD2 (6 bases). The CDR3 loop spans 14 amino acids. V lost 6 bases to trimming and J lost 4 bases, with 14 bases between them. CDR1 is SGHAT, CDR2 FQNNGV, per germline. The CDR3 DNA reads as TGTGCCAGCAGTCCAGCCGGAGGGCCAGATACGCAGTATTTT. Translation gives CASSPAGGPDTQYF.

The chain employs TRBV5-4 and TRBJ2-5; D may be TRBD1 (6 bases). Germline V gives CDR1 SGHNT, CDR2 YYREEE (reference sequence). The length of the CDR3 is 16 residues. The ends were cut back, 0 bases at V and 3 bases at J, with 15 bases in the middle. The CDR3 region has the DNA TGTGCCAGCAGCTTGGCCCCCTTACAGGGAGAAGAGACCCAGTACTTC. Translating gives CASSLAPLQGEETQYF.

V and J are TRBV5-6 and TRBJ1-4; the D is unclear. Deletions cut 3 bases from V and 7 bases from J, with 4 bases between. This CDR3 contains 11 residues. The germline gives CDR1 SGHDT, CDR2 YYEEEE. CDR3: CASSSGEKLFF. CDR3 sequence (DNA): TGTGCCAGCAGCTCGGGTGAAAAACTGTTTTTT.

The CDR3 nucleotides read TGTGCCAGCTCAAGGACTAGCGGGAGCCCGGGCAATGAGCAGTTCTTC. Its protein product is CASSRTSGSPGNEQFF. V usage is TRBV18 and J usage is TRBJ2-1, with 13 bases lining up with TRBD2. V shed 5 bases, J shed 6 bases, and the junction held 7 bases outside the gene matches. The CDR3 runs 16 residues. Germline V lookup: CDR1 KGHSH, CDR2 LQKENI.

The J gene is TRBJ2-5, the V gene TRBV5-1; the match to TRBD2 covers 8 bases. Trimming removed 7 bases from V and 3 bases from J; junction bases left unmatched: 11. CDR1 is SGHRS and CDR2 is YFSETQ in the germline V gene. This CDR3 has 15 amino acids. The CDR3 DNA sequence: TGCGCCAGCCGGGGGTTTCCGGGACTAGAAGAGACCCAGTACTTC. Amino acids: CASRGFPGLEETQYF. The whole variable domain, filled in from reference TRBV5-1 and TRBJ2-5, reads KAGVTQTPRYLIKTRGQQVTLSCSPISGHRSVSWYQQTPGQGLQFLFEYFSETQRNKGNFPGRFSGRQFSNSRSEMNVSTLELGDSALYLCASRGFPGLEETQYFGPGTRLLVL.

The rearrangement joins TRBV19 to TRBJ2-1, with 12 bases matching TRBD2. The CDR3 has 16 residues. Germline V gene sequence: CDR1 LNHDA, CDR2 SQIVND (reference sequence). J gave up 1 base and V 3 bases, and 1 base lay outside the gene matches. CDR3 DNA: TGTGCCAGTAGTATCACTAGCGGGGGGTCCTACAATGAGCAGTTCTTC. This gives the protein CASSITSGGSYNEQFF.

This chain links TRBV18 with TRBJ2-7, with D possibly matching TRBD2 (6 bases). The length of the CDR3 is 17 residues. Trimming removed 3 bases from V and 3 bases from J, with 21 bases in between. Germline CDR1 is KGHSH and CDR2 is LQKENI. This CDR3 reads CASSPFRVSGSNYEQYF. In DNA, the CDR3 is TGTGCCAGCTCACCTTTCCGTGTGAGCGGGTCTAACTACGAGCAGTACTTC.

This sequence joins TRBV19 and TRBJ2-7, with 7 bases lining up with TRBD2. Germline assignment: CDR1 LNHDA and CDR2 SQIVND (reference sequence). The CDR3 is 15 residues long. V lost 2 bases and J lost 4; bases outside the gene matches: 8. The CDR3 loop reads CASSISGLADYEQYF. The CDR3 DNA sequence: TGTGCCAGTAGTATATCGGGGCTAGCGGATTACGAGCAGTACTTC.

The V gene is TRBV6-6, the J gene TRBJ2-5; no definite D call. The germline V gene encodes CDR1 MNHNY and CDR2 SVGAGI (reference sequence). CDR3 size: 16 residues. V was pared by 2 bases and J by 2 bases, with 15 bases between. CDR3 region: CASSYLQEDIQETQYF. CDR3 coding DNA: TGTGCCAGCAGTTACCTCCAGGAAGATATTCAAGAGACCCAGTACTTC.

The V and J genes are TRBV28 and TRBJ2-7, with 10 bases lining up with TRBD2. CDR1 MDHEN and CDR2 SYDVKM come from the germline V gene. The V and J ends lost 5 bases and 6 bases, in that order; junction bases with no gene match: 7. The CDR3 contains 14 residues. CDR3 sequence: CASSLLRTSGEQYF. CDR3 bases: TGTGCCAGCAGTCTTCTACGGACTAGCGGCGAGCAGTACTTC.

The chain recombines TRBV21-1 with TRBJ2-5; TRBD1 reflects the table's D call only, with no check against the DNA. TRBV21-1 is shown as a pseudogene. This CDR3 is built from 13 residues. The CDR3 bases are TGTGCCAGCAGCACCCAGGGGGAAGAGACCCAGTACTTC. Translating gives CASSTQGEETQYF.

The chain is built from TRBV4-1 and TRBJ2-1; 11 nucleotides match TRBD1. The J segment lost 7 bases and the V segment lost 1 base, leaving 9 bases of the junction unmatched. The CDR3 sequence is 17 residues long. The germline V gene encodes CDR1 MGHRA and CDR2 YSYEKL. The CDR3 region is CASSQGPPGQGGNEQFF. In DNA, the CDR3 is TGCGCCAGCAGCCAAGGTCCCCCGGGACAGGGGGGGAATGAGCAGTTCTTC.

This clone has only one observation. This chain joins TRBV29-1 and TRBJ2-1, with a weak D call TRBD2 (6 bases). Trimming left V 2 bases short and J 9 bases short, with 17 bases between. The germline V gene encodes CDR1 SQVTM and CDR2 ANQGSEA. The CDR3 length is 14 residues. CDR3 bases: TGCAGCGTTGAACTGGCGACTCTGCGGGGTGAGCAGTTCTTC. It translates to CSVELATLRGEQFF.

This chain uses TRBV28 with TRBJ2-3, with 11 bases that match TRBD2. The CDR3 sequence is 15 residues long. Germline V gives CDR1 MDHEN, CDR2 SYDVKM. V lost 2 bases to trimming and J lost 5 bases; unmatched junction nucleotides: 3. The CDR3 DNA is TGTGCCAGCAGTTTAGATGGACTAGCGGGAGATACGCAGTATTTT. It encodes CASSLDGLAGDTQYF.

V usage is TRBV4-1 and J usage is TRBJ2-7; a possible D gene is TRBD2 (6 bases). The germline V gene has CDR1 MGHRA and CDR2 YSYEKL. V lost 1 base and J lost 2, with 9 bases in between. The CDR3 totals 14 residues. The chain's CDR3 is CASSQGRDTYEQYF. The CDR3 DNA reads as TGCGCCAGCAGCCAAGGGAGGGATACCTACGAGCAGTACTTC.

This clone was recorded once. V and J are TRBV19 and TRBJ1-2; D is uncertain. Deletions cut 5 bases from V and 0 bases from J, with 10 bases between. Germline CDR1 is LNHDA and CDR2 is SQIVND (reference sequence). There are 14 residues in the CDR3. The CDR3, as DNA: TGTGCCAGTAGTTGGGCAGCCCCTAACTATGGCTACACCTTC. Translating gives CASSWAAPNYGYTF.

A single count supports this clone. This chain uses TRBV11-2 with TRBJ2-2, with TRBD1 identical over 8 bases. The V and J ends lost 5 bases and 5 bases, in that order; junction bases with no gene match: 7. The CDR3 is 15 residues long. Germline V gene sequence: CDR1 SGHAT, CDR2 FQNNGV. The chain's CDR3 is CASSMVDRATGELFF. Here the CDR3 DNA reads TGTGCCAGCAGCATGGTGGACAGGGCTACCGGGGAGCTGTTTTTT.

This sequence joins TRBV10-2 and TRBJ2-7, with D unclear. With 3 bases removed from V and 1 base from J, the gap between germline ends came to 7 bases. The CDR3 consists of 13 residues. Germline CDR1 is WSHSY and CDR2 is SAAADI. CDR3 protein: CASSDVYSYEQYF. As DNA, the CDR3 is TGCGCCAGCAGTGATGTGTATTCCTACGAGCAGTACTTC.

V and J are TRBV5-6 and TRBJ2-2; D not certain. Per germline, CDR1 SGHDT and CDR2 YYEEEE. The CDR3 extends over 13 amino acids. Trimming took off 7 bases at V and 0 bases at J, with 7 bases between the two ends. Here the CDR3 reads CASCETNTGELFF. CDR3 DNA: TGTGCCAGCTGCGAGACGAACACCGGGGAGCTGTTTTTT. Complete variable domain (other parts from reference TRBV5-6 and TRBJ2-2): DAGVTQSPTHLIKTRGQQVTLRCSPKSGHDTVSWYQQALGQGPQFIFQYYEEEERQRGNFPDRFSGHQFPNYSSELNVNALLLGDSALYLCASCETNTGELFFGEGSRLTVL.

The V gene is TRBV7-9, the J gene TRBJ2-7, with a weak D call TRBD2 (5 bases). Germline values: CDR1 SEHNR, CDR2 FQNEAQ (reference sequence). The CDR3 is 13 residues long. Trimming took off 6 bases at V and 3 bases at J, with 12 bases between the two ends. The CDR3 region has the DNA TGTGCCAGCAGTCCCGCGGCGGGCTACGAGCAGTACTTC. This codes for CASSPAAGYEQYF.

The chain links TRBV9 to TRBJ2-5; possibly TRBD2 for D (5 bases). CDR1 and CDR2 from the germline V gene are SGDLS and YYNGEE. Between the trimmed V and J ends, which lost 5 bases and 5 bases, there was a span of 16 bases. The CDR3 spans 14 residues. Here the CDR3 DNA reads TGTGCCAGCAGTAGTCTCGGGGATCGGGAGACCCAGTACTTC. Translated, it gives CASSSLGDRETQYF.

The V and J genes are TRBV6-5 and TRBJ2-1, with a weak D call TRBD2 (6 bases). V was pared by 4 bases and J by 0 bases, with 10 bases between. This CDR3 contains 15 residues. Germline assignment: CDR1 MNHEY and CDR2 SVGAGI. The CDR3 is CASSFRGSSYNEQFF. The CDR3 region has the DNA TGTGCCAGCAGTTTTCGGGGGAGCTCCTACAATGAGCAGTTCTTC.